What follows are 15 T cell receptor beta chains derived from one specimen sequenced in a study of CD8 T cells in Susac syndrome. Reverse transcription of roughly 0.5 to 1 ug RNA was performed with random hexamers. Using its own MiXCR run on the immunoSEQ multiplex PCR reads, TCRdb lists one record per CDR3 protein. The data show roughly 130,000 distinct CDR3 sequences, with 96% seen just once and more than 0.12% held by the top ten. The specimen sequenced was CD4+ T cells from PBMCs. The receptors originated from a human donor with Susac syndrome.

The chain couples TRBV29-1 to TRBJ2-5; D is unclear. CDR1 and CDR2 (germline): SQVTM, ANQGSEA. This CDR3 comprises 10 residues. V was trimmed by 6 bases and J by 5 bases, leaving 7 bases between them. CDR3 residues: CSVGWETQYF. The CDR3 nucleotides are TGCAGCGTGGGATGGGAGACCCAGTACTTC.

The genes are TRBV18 and TRBJ1-2, with D maybe TRBD1 (5 bases). The V and J ends lost 3 bases and 2 bases respectively, with 13 bases between them. The length of the CDR3 is 15 residues. The germline gives CDR1 KGHSH, CDR2 LQKENI. The chain's CDR3 is CASSPEDIANYGYTF. As DNA, the CDR3 is TGTGCCAGCTCACCCGAGGACATAGCCAACTATGGCTACACCTTC.

This sequence joins TRBV5-1 and TRBJ2-1; 8 nucleotides line up with TRBD2. The CDR3 consists of 13 residues. Per the germline V gene, CDR1 is SGHRS and CDR2 is YFSETQ. Trimming took 4 bases from V and 7 from J; bases not matched to a gene: 4. In nucleotides, the CDR3 is TGCGCCAGCAGCCCCGTAGCGGGGAATGAGCAGTTCTTC. Translated, it gives CASSPVAGNEQFF.

CDR3 region: CASSEYSKYNEQFF. In DNA, the CDR3 is TGTGCCAGCAGTGAATATTCTAAGTACAATGAGCAGTTCTTC. The genes are TRBV25-1 and TRBJ2-1; D not certain. Trimming took 0 bases from V and 4 from J, leaving 7 bases between them. The CDR3 runs to 14 residues. Germline-derived CDR1 and CDR2 are MGHDK and SYGVNS.

The chain carries TRBV12-3 or TRBV12-4 and TRBJ1-2, with a tentative D call TRBD1 (5 bases). Trimming left V 8 bases short and J 5 bases short, with 24 bases between. The length of the CDR3 is 16 residues. CDR3 coding DNA: TGTGCCAGCGCCCAACGGCGGGGGTGGATGGGGTATGGCTACACCTTC. Translating it yields CASAQRRGWMGYGYTF.

The chain employs TRBV18 and TRBJ2-3; D unresolved. CDR3 size: 14 residues. Germline CDR1 is KGHSH and CDR2 is LQKENI. The V gene lost 2 bases and the J gene lost 0 bases, with 6 bases spanning the gap. The CDR3 sequence: CASSPGASTDTQYF. In DNA form, the CDR3 reads TGTGCCAGCTCACCAGGAGCTAGCACAGATACGCAGTATTTT.

The J gene is TRBJ2-3, the V gene TRBV20-1, with 10 positions matching TRBD2. V shed 5 bases and J 2 bases; nucleotides not matched to a gene: 13. Germline lookup yields CDR1 DFQATT and CDR2 SNEGSKA (reference sequence). The CDR3 is made up of 17 amino acids. The CDR3, as DNA: TGCAGTGCTGCCCCCCTACTAGCGGGAAGGCACACAGATACGCAGTATTTT. Protein product: CSAAPLLAGRHTDTQYF.

This sequence joins TRBV3-1 and TRBJ1-1; D is uncertain. This CDR3 has 13 residues. Germline lookup yields CDR1 LGHDT and CDR2 YNNKEL (reference sequence). V lost 6 bases, J lost 1 base, and 9 bases lay in between. The CDR3 sequence is CASRPTENTEAFF. The CDR3 DNA is TGTGCCAGCAGGCCTACAGAGAACACTGAAGCTTTCTTT.

The chain combines TRBV15 with TRBJ1-5; TRBD1 agrees at 8 bases. The CDR3 sequence is 17 residues long. Trimming at V came to 1 base and at J to 4 bases, leaving 9 bases not matched to a gene. Germline V gene sequence: CDR1 LNHNV, CDR2 YYDKDF (reference sequence). CDR3 DNA: TGTGCCACCAGCAGAGGACTGACAGGGGTAACGAATCAGCCCCAGCATTTT. This gives the protein CATSRGLTGVTNQPQHF. Drawing the rest from reference TRBV15 and TRBJ1-5, the complete variable domain is DAMVIQNPRYQVTQFGKPVTLSCSQTLNHNVMYWYQQKSSQAPKLLFHYYDKDFNNEADTPDNFQSRRPNTSFCFLDIRSPGLGDTAMYLCATSRGLTGVTNQPQHFGDGTRLSIL.

V is TRBV20-1 and J is TRBJ2-3, with D perhaps matching TRBD1 (5 bases). V gave up 3 bases and J gave up 2 bases, with 18 bases separating them. CDR3 length equals 16 residues. CDR1 is DFQATT, CDR2 SNEGSKA, per germline (reference sequence). CDR3 coding DNA: TGCAGTGCTAGTGGGGCCTACATGGGGTTCACAGATACGCAGTATTTT. Its translation is CSASGAYMGFTDTQYF.

This clonotype was picked up one time. The rearrangement uses TRBV2 and TRBJ2-3, with D tentatively TRBD1 or TRBD2 (5 bases each). This CDR3 spans 11 amino acids. CDR1 is SNHLY and CDR2 is FYNNEI in the germline V gene. The ends were cut back, 8 bases at V and 5 bases at J, with 8 bases in the middle. The CDR3 loop is CASGTVDTQYF. CDR3 DNA sequence: TGTGCCAGCGGGACCGTAGATACGCAGTATTTT. Supplemented by reference TRBV2 and TRBJ2-3, the full variable domain reads EPEVTQTPSHQVTQMGQEVILRCVPISNHLYFYWYRQILGQKVEFLVSFYNNEISEKSEIFDDQFSVERPDGSNFTLKIRSTKLEDSAMYFCASGTVDTQYFGPGTRLTVL.

This clonotype was found once. This chain links TRBV15 with TRBJ1-1; TRBD1 might be the D (5 bases). Trimming stripped 2 bases from V and 6 bases from J, with 13 bases between. Per the germline V gene, CDR1 is LNHNV and CDR2 is YYDKDF (reference sequence). The CDR3 runs 14 residues. This CDR3 reads CATSRQDLGAEAFF. CDR3 coding DNA: TGTGCCACCAGCAGACAGGACCTGGGGGCTGAAGCTTTCTTT.

The chain uses TRBV18 and TRBJ2-2; D gene unclear. The germline V gene has CDR1 KGHSH and CDR2 LQKENI. The V end was cut by 1 base, the J end by 8 bases, with 8 bases between. The CDR3 length is 13 residues. The CDR3 DNA reads TGTGCCAGCTCACCACGGGTCGAGGGGGAGCTGTTTTTT. Residues: CASSPRVEGELFF.

This chain connects TRBV5-1 to TRBJ1-1; D gene ambiguous. Trimming shortened V by 0 bases and J by 1 base, and 4 bases separated the two germline ends. This CDR3 is built from 13 residues. CDR1 and CDR2 from the germline V gene are SGHRS and YFSETQ. CDR3 sequence (DNA): TGCGCCAGCAGCTTGGATTGGAACACTGAAGCTTTCTTT. It is translated as CASSLDWNTEAFF.

The J gene is TRBJ1-1, the V gene TRBV4-3, with D maybe TRBD1 (6 bases). Germline CDR1 is LGHNA and CDR2 is YSLEER. This CDR3 is 17 amino acids long. Trimming pared 1 base from V and 1 base from J, leaving 16 bases between. For the CDR3, the DNA is TGCGCCAGCAGCCAAGTCCGAGGGGCACAGGGGAACACTGAAGCTTTCTTT. Translating gives CASSQVRGAQGNTEAFF.